This T cell receptor (beta chain) was captured in a study of T cells in Graves' hyperthyroidism and ophthalmopathy. The study enrolled patients aged 18 to 65 with newly diagnosed hyperthyroidism of under 2 months' duration. Diagnoses were made from clinical symptoms, serum measures (thyroxine and TRAb), thyroid ultrasound and orbital computed tomography. The sample of blood was obtained at first hyperthyroidism diagnosis (before any ophthalmopathy symptoms). The germline V gene has CDR1 SGHRS and CDR2 YFSETQ. The CDR3 length is 15 residues. With 0 bases clipped from V and 2 bases from J, the junction kept 4 bases outside the gene matches. Authors of the study amplified TCR beta CDR3 regions from RNA transcripts. TCR CDR3 regions were first amplified by RT-PCR with HTBI primers. Using its own MiXCR run on the multiplex PCR reads, TCRdb lists one record per CDR3 protein. The sample has under 300,000 distinct CDR3 sequences; about an eighth are singletons.

This sequence originates from a woman under 40 with Graves' hyperthyroidism that later progressed to Graves' ophthalmopathy. The sequenced sample was blood. The chain is built from TRBV5-1 and TRBJ2-7; 8 bases align to TRBD2. The CDR3 is CASSLASGGTYEQYF. The CDR3 DNA reads TGCGCCAGCAGCTTGGCTTCGGGGGGGACCTACGAGCAGTACTTC.